Sequencing of this TCR beta chain was carried out in a study of T cells after yellow fever vaccination (dated by TCRdb to the late 2010s). Background for the entire study: The SMART-Seq v4 Ultra Low Input RNA kit was used to prepare libraries from fractions with low cell numbers. To follow T-cell clones before and after primary and booster YFV17D yellow fever vaccination, bulk TCR alpha and beta repertoires were sequenced over time. Two healthy male donors, one aged 18 to 29 and one aged 30 to 40 years, were included in the cohort. Blood was drawn at multiple timepoints before and after primary and secondary immunization, with bulk PBMC replicates and cell subsets isolated. Summary of the overall study and its limitations: A small share of clonotypes occurred in both CD4 and CD8 compartments, likely arising from convergent recombination. Because only a couple of donors were included in the study, the extent to which the findings can be generalized is limited. Because abundant contaminating clonotypes from the bulk population could be contained in FACS-sorted repertoires, computational filtering was required. Most clones expanded after primary vaccination were re-detected after the booster (just under 97% of CD4 and around 88% of CD8), suggesting broad memory maintenance. The secondary T-cell response was weaker than the primary response but faster, peaking on day 5 instead of day 15.

The treatment or condition label, read with the paper, signifies: live attenuated yellow fever vaccine strain. At every blood-draw timepoint, two biological replicates of bulk PBMCs were collected. A standard Ficoll-Paque protocol was used to isolate PBMCs from peripheral blood. TriZol was used to extract RNA from bulk PBMCs, from CD4 and CD8 fractions, and from dextramer-positive and dextramer-negative fractions. Sequencing instrument: Illumina NovaSeq 6000. Synthesis of TCR cDNA relied on 5'RACE template switching, a step that introduced a universal primer site along with unique molecular identifiers. cDNA synthesis was primed from both the TCR alpha and TCR beta constant segments. Two PCR steps were used to amplify libraries, with sample barcodes and sequencing adapters being added in the second step. Sequencing of the libraries was done on either Illumina HiSeq 2500 (2x100 bp) or NovaSeq (2x150 bp). Processing in the source paper ran as follows. MIGEC was used to demultiplex reads and collapse the reads into UMI consensus sequences, and MiXCR was used for V(D)J alignment. Vaccine-responding clonotypes were defined with edgeR using replicate PBMC samples, requiring FDR below 0.01 and a log2 fold change above 5 up to day 15. Bulk clonotypes were assigned CD4 or CD8 identity according to which sequenced CD4 or CD8 repertoire held them at higher abundance. TCRdb cleaned the public reads at Q25 with fastp, built clones with MiXCR and kept in-frame beta chains. Entries that share a CDR3 protein sequence are merged under the most common genes and DNA. These V and J calls originate from TCRdb's pipeline instead of the authors' own analysis. The sample includes 250,000 to 400,000 distinct CDR3 sequences, with approximately 4% observed a single time. The ten largest account for 20% to 25% of the sample.

From the cysteine through the phenylalanine, the CDR3 covers 15 amino acids. Just CDR3 DNA is preserved here, 45 bases in frame from base 1. The V end loses 2 bases and the J end loses 7 bases, and a stretch of 16 bases separates them. The germline V gene (reference sequence) supplies CDR1 SGHKS and CDR2 YYEKEE. Note on this clonotype: The target of this receptor is not known. Base qualities are not provided; no much larger clone lies one nucleotide away.

The TCR sequence derives from a man between 18 and 29 years old who received the YFV17D yellow fever vaccine. Sequencing was performed on PBMCs, taken 5 days after the yellow fever booster vaccination. This sequence uses TRBV5-5 and TRBJ1-5, with the D gene not confidently named. The nucleotide sequence is given as TGTGCCAGCAGCTTCGCATTGGGGTTAGGGCAGCCCCAGCATTTT. Protein translation: CASSFALGLGQPQHF.